A selection of T cell receptor beta chains follows, all from one sample in a study of T cells after posttransplantation cyclophosphamide. Some clones are missing from TCRdb's copy, which holds only in-frame ones; the method was immunoSEQ multiplex PCR. The sample includes about 52,000 clones, 94% of them seen just once. Sequenced sample: PBMCs. The receptors derive from a woman aged 25-40 years in good health and a related stem cell transplant donor. CDR3s include the opening cysteine and the closing phenylalanine or tryptophan. A D gene is named only where the DNA matches it firmly. Only some rows state a clone size, as once, few, many or a class for expanded clones.

cdr3_length: 13; clone_size: NA; d_call: NA; j_call: TRBJ2-1; v_call: TRBV29-1; cdr3_aa: CSARESSYNEQFF; cdr3_nt: TGCAGCGCGCGCGAGAGCTCCTACAATGAGCAGTTCTTC
cdr3_length: 14; clone_size: NA; d_call: NA; j_call: TRBJ1-6; v_call: TRBV5-6; cdr3_aa: CASSFNRGSSPLHF; cdr3_nt: TGTGCCAGCAGCTTTAATCGGGGAAGTTCACCCCTCCACTTT
cdr3_length: 15; clone_size: NA; d_call: TRBD2; j_call: TRBJ2-4; v_call: TRBV5-1; cdr3_aa: CASSLAGTSGNIQYF; cdr3_nt: TGCGCCAGCAGCTTGGCGGGGACTAGCGGAAACATTCAGTACTTC
cdr3_length: 15; clone_size: NA; d_call: NA; j_call: TRBJ2-7; v_call: TRBV28; cdr3_aa: CASSPQGSLMYEQYF; cdr3_nt: TGTGCCAGCAGTCCACAGGGATCGCTAATGTACGAGCAGTACTTC
cdr3_length: 14; clone_size: NA; d_call: NA; j_call: TRBJ1-4; v_call: TRBV5-1; cdr3_aa: CASSPADQPRKLFF; cdr3_nt: TGCGCCAGCAGTCCGGCGGATCAGCCTCGGAAGTTGTTTTTT
cdr3_length: 9; clone_size: NA; d_call: NA; j_call: TRBJ2-1; v_call: TRBV10-1; cdr3_aa: CARGAEQFF; cdr3_nt: TGCGCCAGGGGGGCTGAGCAGTTCTTC
cdr3_length: 19; clone_size: NA; d_call: TRBD1; j_call: TRBJ1-6; v_call: TRBV5-6; cdr3_aa: CASSLAYVAGGIGDSPLHF; cdr3_nt: TGTGCCAGCAGCTTGGCCTACGTCGCAGGGGGAATTGGGGATTCACCCCTCCACTTT
cdr3_length: 15; clone_size: NA; d_call: NA; j_call: TRBJ2-4; v_call: TRBV27; cdr3_aa: CASSPMRSSKNIQYF; cdr3_nt: TGTGCCAGCAGTCCCATGAGGAGCTCCAAAAACATTCAGTACTTC
cdr3_length: 14; clone_size: NA; d_call: TRBD2; j_call: TRBJ2-1; v_call: TRBV29-1; cdr3_aa: CSDEGRGNYNEQFF; cdr3_nt: TGCAGCGACGAGGGGCGGGGGAACTACAATGAGCAGTTCTTC
cdr3_length: 15; clone_size: NA; d_call: TRBD2; j_call: TRBJ2-5; v_call: TRBV9; cdr3_aa: CASSVAGGLLETQYF; cdr3_nt: TGTGCCAGCAGCGTAGCGGGGGGGTTGTTGGAGACCCAGTACTTC
cdr3_length: 17; clone_size: NA; d_call: TRBD2; j_call: TRBJ2-5; v_call: TRBV4-3; cdr3_aa: CASSQDFGLAAEETQYF; cdr3_nt: TGCGCCAGCAGCCAAGATTTCGGACTAGCCGCAGAAGAGACCCAGTACTTC
cdr3_length: 18; clone_size: once; d_call: TRBD1; j_call: TRBJ1-2; v_call: TRBV27; cdr3_aa: CASSLSNRGSLSFYGYTF; cdr3_nt: TGTGCCAGCAGTTTATCGAACAGGGGGAGTCTTTCCTTCTATGGCTACACCTTC
cdr3_length: 14; clone_size: NA; d_call: NA; j_call: TRBJ1-2; v_call: TRBV6-6; cdr3_aa: CASSQWTGGNGYTF; cdr3_nt: TGTGCCAGCAGCCAATGGACGGGAGGAAATGGCTACACCTTC
cdr3_length: 12; clone_size: NA; d_call: NA; j_call: TRBJ2-3; v_call: TRBV10-3; cdr3_aa: CAIGPTPDTQYF; cdr3_nt: TGTGCCATCGGGCCCACCCCAGATACGCAGTATTTT
cdr3_length: 20; clone_size: NA; d_call: NA; j_call: TRBJ1-5; v_call: TRBV28; cdr3_aa: CASSLALGLGPLYSNQPQHF; cdr3_nt: TGTGCCAGCAGCCTCGCGTTGGGGTTGGGGCCGCTATATAGCAATCAGCCCCAGCATTTT
cdr3_length: 12; clone_size: NA; d_call: NA; j_call: TRBJ1-2; v_call: TRBV5-1; cdr3_aa: CASSTGRYGYTF; cdr3_nt: TGCGCCAGCAGCACAGGAAGATATGGCTACACCTTC
cdr3_length: 17; clone_size: once; d_call: NA; j_call: TRBJ2-4; v_call: TRBV10-2; cdr3_aa: CASSESGRRRAKNIQYF; cdr3_nt: TGCGCCAGCAGTGAGTCCGGCAGGAGGCGGGCCAAAAACATTCAGTACTTC
cdr3_length: 14; clone_size: NA; d_call: NA; j_call: TRBJ1-6; v_call: TRBV2; cdr3_aa: CASSESDYNSPLHF; cdr3_nt: TGTGCCAGCAGTGAGTCAGACTATAATTCACCCCTCCACTTT
cdr3_length: 16; clone_size: NA; d_call: NA; j_call: TRBJ2-2; v_call: TRBV5-1; cdr3_aa: CASSLSIRGSTGELFF; cdr3_nt: TGCGCCAGCAGCTTGTCAATCAGGGGCTCCACCGGGGAGCTGTTTTTT
cdr3_length: 12; clone_size: NA; d_call: NA; j_call: TRBJ1-1; v_call: TRBV7-9; cdr3_aa: CASSQPGDEAFF; cdr3_nt: TGTGCCAGCAGCCAGCCGGGGGATGAAGCTTTCTTT
cdr3_length: 15; clone_size: NA; d_call: NA; j_call: TRBJ1-2; v_call: TRBV5-4; cdr3_aa: CASSGGGALPHGYTF; cdr3_nt: TGTGCCAGCAGCGGAGGGGGGGCCCTCCCCCATGGCTACACCTTC
cdr3_length: 15; clone_size: NA; d_call: TRBD1; j_call: TRBJ1-2; v_call: TRBV18; cdr3_aa: CASSPEGQANYGYTF; cdr3_nt: TGTGCCAGCTCACCGGAGGGACAGGCGAACTATGGCTACACCTTC
cdr3_length: 16; clone_size: NA; d_call: NA; j_call: TRBJ1-2; v_call: TRBV5-4; cdr3_aa: CASSLGGRGIVYGYTF; cdr3_nt: TGTGCCAGCAGTCTCGGGGGGCGGGGCATCGTCTATGGCTACACCTTC
cdr3_length: 15; clone_size: NA; d_call: TRBD1; j_call: TRBJ2-7; v_call: TRBV28; cdr3_aa: CASSRSPGQLYEQYF; cdr3_nt: TGTGCCAGCAGTCGATCCCCGGGACAGCTCTACGAGCAGTACTTC
cdr3_length: 13; clone_size: NA; d_call: NA; j_call: TRBJ1-1; v_call: TRBV11-2; cdr3_aa: CASSSFPNTEAFF; cdr3_nt: TGTGCCAGCAGCTCCTTTCCTAACACTGAAGCTTTCTTT
cdr3_length: 15; clone_size: NA; d_call: TRBD1; j_call: TRBJ1-5; v_call: TRBV15; cdr3_aa: CATSRDLAGGQPQHF; cdr3_nt: TGTGCCACCAGCAGAGATTTGGCAGGGGGTCAGCCCCAGCATTTT
cdr3_length: 16; clone_size: NA; d_call: NA; j_call: TRBJ1-2; v_call: TRBV11-2; cdr3_aa: CASSTLKSETNYGYTF; cdr3_nt: TGTGCCAGCAGTACCCTCAAGTCAGAAACTAACTATGGCTACACCTTC
cdr3_length: 14; clone_size: NA; d_call: NA; j_call: TRBJ2-7; v_call: TRBV15; cdr3_aa: CATSRDRVTGEQYF; cdr3_nt: TGTGCCACCAGCAGAGATCGGGTAACCGGCGAGCAGTACTTC
cdr3_length: 15; clone_size: once; d_call: NA; j_call: TRBJ1-5; v_call: TRBV7-2; cdr3_aa: CASSLGELSNQPQHF; cdr3_nt: TGTGCCAGCAGCTTAGGAGAACTGAGCAATCAGCCCCAGCATTTT
cdr3_length: 12; clone_size: NA; d_call: NA; j_call: TRBJ1-2; v_call: TRBV5-6; cdr3_aa: CASSFSNYGYTF; cdr3_nt: TGTGCCAGCAGCTTCTCGAACTATGGCTACACCTTC
cdr3_length: 15; clone_size: NA; d_call: TRBD1; j_call: TRBJ1-3; v_call: TRBV4-1; cdr3_aa: CASSPDRAAGNTIYF; cdr3_nt: TGCGCCAGCAGCCCAGACAGGGCCGCTGGAAACACCATATATTTT
cdr3_length: 15; clone_size: NA; d_call: TRBD2; j_call: TRBJ2-3; v_call: TRBV9; cdr3_aa: CASSVDSGATDTQYF; cdr3_nt: TGTGCCAGCAGCGTGGATAGCGGGGCTACAGATACGCAGTATTTT
cdr3_length: 13; clone_size: few; d_call: NA; j_call: TRBJ1-1; v_call: TRBV5-6; cdr3_aa: CASSLGQISEAFF; cdr3_nt: TGTGCCAGCAGCTTGGGACAGATCTCTGAAGCTTTCTTT
cdr3_length: 13; clone_size: NA; d_call: NA; j_call: TRBJ1-2; v_call: TRBV14; cdr3_aa: CASSLDRSYGYTF; cdr3_nt: TGTGCCAGCAGCCTCGACAGGAGCTATGGCTACACCTTC
cdr3_length: 13; clone_size: NA; d_call: NA; j_call: TRBJ1-2; v_call: TRBV6-4; cdr3_aa: CASRFDSNYGYTF; cdr3_nt: TGTGCCAGCAGATTCGACAGTAACTATGGCTACACCTTC
cdr3_length: 15; clone_size: NA; d_call: NA; j_call: TRBJ2-5; v_call: TRBV19; cdr3_aa: CASSLGTEPTETQYF; cdr3_nt: TGTGCCAGTAGTCTCGGCACAGAACCAACAGAGACCCAGTACTTC
cdr3_length: 16; clone_size: NA; d_call: TRBD2; j_call: TRBJ2-5; v_call: TRBV2; cdr3_aa: CASRGPGLAVQETQYF; cdr3_nt: TGTGCCAGCAGGGGCCCGGGACTAGCGGTTCAAGAGACCCAGTACTTC
cdr3_length: 13; clone_size: NA; d_call: NA; j_call: TRBJ2-5; v_call: TRBV5-1; cdr3_aa: CASSRGTGETQYF; cdr3_nt: TGCGCCAGCAGTAGGGGGACCGGGGAGACCCAGTACTTC
cdr3_length: 12; clone_size: NA; d_call: TRBD2; j_call: TRBJ2-1; v_call: TRBV9; cdr3_aa: CASSVAGDEQFF; cdr3_nt: TGTGCCAGCAGCGTCGCGGGGGATGAGCAGTTCTTC
cdr3_length: 15; clone_size: NA; d_call: NA; j_call: TRBJ1-5; v_call: TRBV5-8; cdr3_aa: CASRTGIYSNQPQHF; cdr3_nt: TGTGCCAGCAGGACAGGAATTTATAGCAATCAGCCCCAGCATTTT
cdr3_length: 16; clone_size: NA; d_call: TRBD1; j_call: TRBJ1-1; v_call: TRBV6-5; cdr3_aa: CASSYSYRDRGTEAFF; cdr3_nt: TGTGCCAGCAGTTACTCTTACCGGGACAGGGGCACTGAAGCTTTCTTT
cdr3_length: 13; clone_size: NA; d_call: NA; j_call: TRBJ1-1; v_call: TRBV5-6; cdr3_aa: CASSWTENTEAFF; cdr3_nt: TGTGCCAGCAGCTGGACAGAGAACACTGAAGCTTTCTTT
cdr3_length: 13; clone_size: NA; d_call: TRBD1; j_call: TRBJ1-1; v_call: TRBV6-6; cdr3_aa: CASSWTGNTEAFF; cdr3_nt: TGTGCCAGCAGTTGGACAGGGAACACTGAAGCTTTCTTT
cdr3_length: 17; clone_size: NA; d_call: TRBD1; j_call: TRBJ2-3; v_call: TRBV5-6; cdr3_aa: CASRRADRGLITDTQYF; cdr3_nt: TGTGCCAGCAGGAGGGCTGATAGGGGGCTTATCACAGATACGCAGTATTTT
cdr3_length: 16; clone_size: NA; d_call: TRBD1; j_call: TRBJ1-2; v_call: TRBV4-1; cdr3_aa: CASSQGQQISNYGYTF; cdr3_nt: TGCGCCAGCAGCCAGGGACAGCAGATATCTAACTATGGCTACACCTTC
cdr3_length: 15; clone_size: NA; d_call: TRBD1; j_call: TRBJ2-1; v_call: TRBV28; cdr3_aa: CASSLVGTEYNEQFF; cdr3_nt: TGTGCCAGCAGTTTGGTCGGGACAGAGTACAATGAGCAGTTCTTC
cdr3_length: 15; clone_size: NA; d_call: TRBD1; j_call: TRBJ2-5; v_call: TRBV7-9; cdr3_aa: CASSLEQGGQETQYF; cdr3_nt: TGTGCCAGCAGCTTAGAACAGGGGGGACAAGAGACCCAGTACTTC
cdr3_length: 16; clone_size: NA; d_call: TRBD1; j_call: TRBJ1-6; v_call: TRBV5-6; cdr3_aa: CASSPGQGASRSPLHF; cdr3_nt: TGTGCCAGCAGCCCGGGACAGGGGGCGTCTCGTTCACCCCTCCACTTT
cdr3_length: 14; clone_size: NA; d_call: NA; j_call: TRBJ2-7; v_call: TRBV27; cdr3_aa: CASSPVRGSYEQYF; cdr3_nt: TGTGCCAGCAGTCCCGTCAGGGGCTCCTACGAGCAGTACTTC
cdr3_length: 13; clone_size: NA; d_call: NA; j_call: TRBJ1-2; v_call: TRBV6-5; cdr3_aa: CASRSQGNYGYTF; cdr3_nt: TGTGCCAGCAGATCACAGGGAAACTATGGCTACACCTTC
cdr3_length: 14; clone_size: few; d_call: TRBD2; j_call: TRBJ2-7; v_call: TRBV11-2; cdr3_aa: CASSLLADSYEQYF; cdr3_nt: TGTGCCAGCAGCTTACTAGCGGACTCCTACGAGCAGTACTTC
cdr3_length: 16; clone_size: NA; d_call: TRBD2; j_call: TRBJ2-3; v_call: TRBV6-5; cdr3_aa: CASSSWTSGGRNTQYF; cdr3_nt: TGTGCCAGCAGTTCTTGGACTAGCGGGGGTCGGAATACGCAGTATTTT
cdr3_length: 17; clone_size: NA; d_call: TRBD2; j_call: TRBJ2-5; v_call: TRBV11-2; cdr3_aa: CASSLAPPSGGQETQYF; cdr3_nt: TGTGCCAGCAGCTTAGCCCCCCCTAGCGGGGGCCAAGAGACCCAGTACTTC
cdr3_length: 16; clone_size: NA; d_call: NA; j_call: TRBJ2-1; v_call: TRBV28; cdr3_aa: CAAGMLQWYLADEQFF; cdr3_nt: TGTGCGGCGGGAATGTTACAGTGGTATTTAGCCGATGAGCAGTTCTTC
cdr3_length: 13; clone_size: few; d_call: TRBD1; j_call: TRBJ2-5; v_call: TRBV28; cdr3_aa: CASRETGRETQYF; cdr3_nt: TGTGCCAGCAGGGAGACAGGGAGAGAGACCCAGTACTTC
cdr3_length: 16; clone_size: NA; d_call: TRBD2; j_call: TRBJ2-3; v_call: TRBV19; cdr3_aa: CASSSRTSGGSDTQYF; cdr3_nt: TGTGCCAGTAGTAGTAGGACTAGCGGGGGGTCAGATACGCAGTATTTT
cdr3_length: 13; clone_size: once; d_call: TRBD1; j_call: TRBJ1-1; v_call: TRBV5-1; cdr3_aa: CASSKQGEAEAFF; cdr3_nt: TGCGCCAGCAGCAAACAGGGGGAGGCTGAAGCTTTCTTT
cdr3_length: 16; clone_size: NA; d_call: NA; j_call: TRBJ1-2; v_call: TRBV27; cdr3_aa: CASTELGRGDFYGYTF; cdr3_nt: TGTGCCAGCACGGAGTTGGGGAGGGGGGATTTCTATGGCTACACCTTC
cdr3_length: 12; clone_size: NA; d_call: TRBD2; j_call: TRBJ2-1; v_call: TRBV5-4; cdr3_aa: CASSGAGNEQFF; cdr3_nt: TGTGCCAGCAGCGGAGCGGGAAATGAGCAGTTCTTC